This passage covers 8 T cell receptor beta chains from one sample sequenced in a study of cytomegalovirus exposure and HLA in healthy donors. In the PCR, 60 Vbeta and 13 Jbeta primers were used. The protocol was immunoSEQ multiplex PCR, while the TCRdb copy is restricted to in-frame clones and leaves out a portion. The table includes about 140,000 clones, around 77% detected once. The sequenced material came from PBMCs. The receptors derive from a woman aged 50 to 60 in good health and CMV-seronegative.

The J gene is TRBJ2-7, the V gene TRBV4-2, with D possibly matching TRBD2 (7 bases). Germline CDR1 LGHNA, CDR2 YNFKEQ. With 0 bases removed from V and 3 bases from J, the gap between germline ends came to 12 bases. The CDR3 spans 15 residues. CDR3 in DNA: TGTGCCAGCAGCCAAGATTGGGGGGGCTTCTACGAGCAGTACTTC. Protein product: CASSQDWGGFYEQYF.

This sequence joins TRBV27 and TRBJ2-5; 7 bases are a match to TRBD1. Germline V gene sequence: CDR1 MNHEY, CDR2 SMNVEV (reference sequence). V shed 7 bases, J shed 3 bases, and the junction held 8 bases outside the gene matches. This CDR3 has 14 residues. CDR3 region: CASKQGQQKETQYF. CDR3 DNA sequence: TGTGCCAGCAAACAGGGACAGCAAAAAGAGACCCAGTACTTC.

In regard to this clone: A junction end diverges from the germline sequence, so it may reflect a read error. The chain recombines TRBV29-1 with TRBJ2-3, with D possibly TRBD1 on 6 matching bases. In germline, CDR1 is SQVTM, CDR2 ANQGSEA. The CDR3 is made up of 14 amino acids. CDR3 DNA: TGCAGCGTTGGAATGCCAGGGGTCACAGGTACGCAGTATTTT. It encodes CSVGMPGVTGTQYF.

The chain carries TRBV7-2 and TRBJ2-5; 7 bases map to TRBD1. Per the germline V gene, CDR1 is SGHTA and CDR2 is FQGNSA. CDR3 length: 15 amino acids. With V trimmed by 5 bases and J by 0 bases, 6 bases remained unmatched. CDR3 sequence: CASSNPTGNQETQYF. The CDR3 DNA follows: TGTGCCAGCAGCAACCCGACAGGGAACCAAGAGACCCAGTACTTC.

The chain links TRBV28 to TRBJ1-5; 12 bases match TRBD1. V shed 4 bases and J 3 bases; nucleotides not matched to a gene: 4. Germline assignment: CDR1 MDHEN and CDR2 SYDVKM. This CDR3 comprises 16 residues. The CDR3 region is CASSSRDRGPNQPQHF. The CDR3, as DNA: TGTGCCAGCAGTTCCCGGGACAGGGGGCCCAATCAGCCCCAGCATTTT.

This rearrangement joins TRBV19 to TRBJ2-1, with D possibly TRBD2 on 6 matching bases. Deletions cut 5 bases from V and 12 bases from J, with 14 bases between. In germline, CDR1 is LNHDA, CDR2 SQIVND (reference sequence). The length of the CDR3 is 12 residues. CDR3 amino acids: CASSPGTGGQFF. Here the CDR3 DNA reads TGTGCCAGTAGTCCTGGGACTGGAGGGCAGTTCTTC.

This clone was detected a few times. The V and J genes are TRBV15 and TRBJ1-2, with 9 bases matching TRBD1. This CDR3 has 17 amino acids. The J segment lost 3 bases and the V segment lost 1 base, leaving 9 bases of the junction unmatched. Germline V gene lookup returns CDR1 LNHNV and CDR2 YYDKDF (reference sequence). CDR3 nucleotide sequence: TGTGCCACCAGCAGAGGTCCCCGGACAGGGGAGGACTATGGCTACACCTTC. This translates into CATSRGPRTGEDYGYTF.

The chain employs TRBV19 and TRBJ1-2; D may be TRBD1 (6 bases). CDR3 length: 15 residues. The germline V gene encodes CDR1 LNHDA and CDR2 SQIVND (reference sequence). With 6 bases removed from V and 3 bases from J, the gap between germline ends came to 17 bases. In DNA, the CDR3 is TGTGCCAGTAGAGAGGGACATTCATCGGACTATGGCTACACCTTC. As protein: CASREGHSSDYGYTF.